This TCR beta chain comes out of a study of human T cells and chemical hapten exposure. Separate cDNA molecules received unique molecular identifiers, which the library attached to them. A single record per CDR3 protein comes from TCRdb applying MiXCR to the RACE reads. The sample holds 79,000 or so distinct CDR3 sequences, approximately 32% seen once. V shed 1 base and J 1 base; nucleotides not matched to a gene: 4. Germline CDR1 SGHKS, CDR2 YYEKEE (reference sequence). The CDR3 is made up of 16 amino acids. Time point described: patch test 1, 2 weeks after DPC sensitization. Treatment reported: therapeutic diphenylcyclopropenone sensitization with weekly scalp DPC.

Sample: whole blood, taken in connection with sensitization to the hapten diphenylcyclopropenone (DPC). The J gene is TRBJ1-4, the V gene TRBV5-5; TRBD1 agrees at 7 bases. The clonotype originates from a man aged 40-55 years with alopecia areata. Some clones in this sample may be carry-over from other donors' samples. The CDR3 here is CASSLRGRGTNEKLFF. CDR3 bases: TGTGCCAGCAGCTTGAGGGGGCGAGGAACTAATGAAAAACTGTTTTTT.